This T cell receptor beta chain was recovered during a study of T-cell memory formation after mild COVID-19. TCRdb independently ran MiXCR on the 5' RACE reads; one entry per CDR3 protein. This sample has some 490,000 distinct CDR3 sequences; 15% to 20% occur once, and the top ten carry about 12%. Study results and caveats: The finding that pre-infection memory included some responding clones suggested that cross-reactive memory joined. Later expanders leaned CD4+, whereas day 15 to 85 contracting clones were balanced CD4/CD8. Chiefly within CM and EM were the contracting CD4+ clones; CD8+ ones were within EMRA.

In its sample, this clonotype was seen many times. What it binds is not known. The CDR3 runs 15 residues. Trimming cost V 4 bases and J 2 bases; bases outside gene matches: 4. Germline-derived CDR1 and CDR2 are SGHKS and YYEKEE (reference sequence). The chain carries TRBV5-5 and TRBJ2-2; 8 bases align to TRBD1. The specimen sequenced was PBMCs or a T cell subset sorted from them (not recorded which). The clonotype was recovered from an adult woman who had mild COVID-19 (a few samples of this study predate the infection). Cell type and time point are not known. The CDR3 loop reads CASSLQGANTGELFF. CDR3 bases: TGTGCCAGCAGCCTCCAGGGGGCTAACACCGGGGAGCTGTTTTTT.